This is a list of T cell receptor beta chains from one sample in a study of T cells in Graves' hyperthyroidism and ophthalmopathy. TCRdb re-called the multiplex PCR reads through MiXCR, storing one row per CDR3 protein. Here the sample spans a few hundred thousand distinct CDR3 sequences, about 15% being singletons. The source material was blood. All receptors come from a woman between 25 and 40 years old with Graves' hyperthyroidism that later progressed to Graves' ophthalmopathy. Both conserved end residues are part of each CDR3. D genes are given only for firm matches. Part of the rows lack a size; the others show once, few, many or a class for expanded clones.

d_call	clone_size	v_call	cdr3_aa
.	many	TRBV5-1	CASSIRTGELFF
TRBD1	many	TRBV6-5	CASSYSGQGLATNEKLFF
TRBD1	many	TRBV24-1	CATSARTGGDQPQHF
.	.	TRBV2	CANSQADSAYEQYF
.	many	TRBV2	CASSEAPTYEQYF
.	many	TRBV3-1	CASSQDSYSTNTEAFF
TRBD1	.	TRBV11-2	CASSLGLEGAWGYTF
.	many	TRBV9	CASSPLWGAGGNTEAFF
.	many	TRBV7-9	CASSLDGGSNQPQHF
TRBD1	many	TRBV4-3	CASSHLQGADGYTF
TRBD2	once	TRBV28	CASSPIYGTSGDNEQFF
.	many	TRBV3-1	CASRWGQGNTEAFF
.	.	TRBV9	CASSESGTTSGANVLTF
.	many	TRBV10-2	CASRMREGEQYF
.	many	TRBV4-3	CASSQDRPTGELFF
TRBD1	.	TRBV20-1	CSARPGTGGFSTNEKLFF
.	few	TRBV19	CASSIDNPNTEAFF
.	many	TRBV5-1	CASSLLASDEDTQYF
.	many	TRBV2	CASPGGGEVLTEAFF
TRBD1	many	TRBV6-1	CASRTDRGESRYTQYF
.	few	TRBV12-5	CASGLAINEQFF
.	few	TRBV30	CAWTSLYGYTF
.	many	TRBV10-2	CASRGGPSSYEQYF
TRBD1	many	TRBV4-1	CASSHGQGRSEAFF
.	many	TRBV20-1	CSARGPRGQETQYF
.	.	TRBV29-1	CSVDGLLLSSYNEQFF